This T cell receptor (beta chain) was recorded in a study of blood T cell repertoires in COVID-19. Across the whole study: The samples span acute and convalescent COVID-19 from the United States, Italy and Spain. In each case, the material was cDNA or gDNA derived from T cells, B-cell-depleted T cells, or PBMCs.

How the authors handled the data: For nucleated cells, counts were estimated from reference gene primer amplification. Sequenced by immunoSEQ multiplex PCR; TCRdb stores in-frame clones only, minus some. V, J and clone size are taken as reported in that table, and D and trimming were inferred from the DNA itself. The sample carries about 130,000 clones, roughly three quarters recorded once. From germline, CDR1 is SNHLY and CDR2 FYNNEI. The CDR3 is made up of 14 amino acids. V lost 4 bases and J 0 bases, leaving 8 bases between the germline ends. Sequencing was carried out using peripheral blood. V gene TRBV2 combines with J gene TRBJ2-3, with D perhaps matching TRBD1 (6 bases). The receptor comes from an older woman with COVID-19, enrolled during active disease. The CDR3 reads CASSAGQSTDTQYF. The CDR3 DNA sequence: TGTGCCAGCAGTGCCGGACAGAGCACAGATACGCAGTATTTT. The variable domain in full, completed from reference TRBV2 and TRBJ2-3, reads EPEVTQTPSHQVTQMGQEVILRCVPISNHLYFYWYRQILGQKVEFLVSFYNNEISEKSEIFDDQFSVERPDGSNFTLKIRSTKLEDSAMYFCASSAGQSTDTQYFGPGTRLTVL.